The rows below give T cell receptor beta chains drawn from one sample of a study of blood T cell repertoires in COVID-19. Data came from immunoSEQ multiplex PCR; TCRdb stores just in-frame clones and leaves some out. The sample includes fewer than 350,000 clones, roughly 90% seen only once; the top ten take approximately 1%. What was sequenced was PBMCs or T cells enriched from blood (not recorded which). The receptors were gathered from a woman aged 25 to 45 who had been exposed to COVID-19. Both conserved end residues are part of each CDR3. D genes are given only for firm matches. Some rows mark clone size as missing; the rest say once, few, many or name a class of expanded clone.

size: -
D: TRBD1
J: TRBJ1-2
V: TRBV5-8
DNA: TGTGCCAGCGGCTTGATTACAGGGGGCCGAGGCTACACCTTC
CDR3: CASGLITGGRGYTF

size: -
D: -
J: TRBJ1-1
V: TRBV9
DNA: TGTGCCAGCAGCCTGACCGGGCAGGGGTTAGCTTTCTTT
CDR3: CASSLTGQGLAFF

size: -
D: TRBD1
J: TRBJ1-2
V: TRBV28
DNA: TGTGCCAGCAGTATCGACAGGGGGCACTATGGCTACACCTTC
CDR3: CASSIDRGHYGYTF

size: few
D: TRBD1
J: TRBJ1-1
V: TRBV18
DNA: TGTGCCAGCTCACCATGGACAGGGGGCGCGGTGAACACTGAAGCTTTCTTT
CDR3: CASSPWTGGAVNTEAFF

size: -
D: -
J: TRBJ1-1
V: TRBV27
DNA: TGTGCCAGCAGTTTAGGCTGGCGGCCGAACACTGAAGCTTTCTTT
CDR3: CASSLGWRPNTEAFF

size: -
D: TRBD1
J: TRBJ1-5
V: TRBV10-3
DNA: TGTGCCATCAGTGAGTCCGGGACAGGGGACGGCAATCAGCCCCAGCATTTT
CDR3: CAISESGTGDGNQPQHF

size: -
D: -
J: TRBJ2-1
V: TRBV7-3
DNA: TGTGCCAGCAGCTTAGTTGGCAACAATGAGCAGTTCTTC
CDR3: CASSLVGNNEQFF

size: -
D: TRBD2
J: TRBJ2-3
V: TRBV9
DNA: TGTGCCAGCAGCGTAGGTGGTAGCGGGAATATAGATACGCAGTATTTT
CDR3: CASSVGGSGNIDTQYF

size: -
D: TRBD1
J: TRBJ2-5
V: TRBV18
DNA: TGTGCCAGCTCACTACGGACCGGGACAGAAGAGACCCAGTACTTC
CDR3: CASSLRTGTEETQYF

size: -
D: TRBD1
J: TRBJ1-4
V: TRBV11-2
DNA: TGTGCCAGCAGCTTAGGACAGGGGGCGCGTGAAAAACTGTTTTTT
CDR3: CASSLGQGAREKLFF

size: -
D: TRBD2
J: TRBJ2-1
V: TRBV7-6
DNA: TGTGCCAGCAGCTCCTCGTGGACTAGCGGGAGTGCAGGGAACAATGAGCAGTTCTTC
CDR3: CASSSSWTSGSAGNNEQFF

size: -
D: -
J: TRBJ1-1
V: TRBV7-9
DNA: TGTGCCAGCAGCCCAACCGTGGCGAACACTGAAGCTTTCTTT
CDR3: CASSPTVANTEAFF

size: -
D: -
J: TRBJ1-3
V: TRBV4-2
DNA: TGTGCCAGCAGCCGAAAGATGGAGGGGAACTCTGGAAACACCATATATTTT
CDR3: CASSRKMEGNSGNTIYF

size: once
D: TRBD1
J: TRBJ2-7
V: TRBV7-9
DNA: TGTGCCAGCAGCCGGACAGGCCCGCTTTACGAGCAGTACTTC
CDR3: CASSRTGPLYEQYF

size: -
D: -
J: TRBJ1-1
V: TRBV18
DNA: TGTGCCAGCTCCCCCGGCACAGGAAGAACGATAGCTGAAGCTTTCTTT
CDR3: CASSPGTGRTIAEAFF

size: -
D: -
J: TRBJ2-3
V: TRBV11-2
DNA: TGTGCCAGCACCCAGAGGAGGGCAGGGAGTCGTGGCACAGATACGCAGTATTTT
CDR3: CASTQRRAGSRGTDTQYF

size: -
D: TRBD2
J: TRBJ2-7
V: TRBV27
DNA: TGTGCCAGCAGCCGACTAGCGGGAGGCAGGGAGCAGTACTTC
CDR3: CASSRLAGGREQYF

size: -
D: TRBD2
J: TRBJ2-4
V: TRBV2
DNA: TGTGCCAGCACCCCACTAGCGGGAGGGATCAAAGCCAAAAACATTCAGTACTTC
CDR3: CASTPLAGGIKAKNIQYF

size: -
D: -
J: TRBJ1-1
V: TRBV19
DNA: TGTGCCAGTAGTATCGAGAGTGGAGCTTTCTTT
CDR3: CASSIESGAFF

size: many
D: TRBD2
J: TRBJ2-5
V: TRBV4-1
DNA: TGCGCCAGCAGCCAAGAGGGAGGGGAAACCCAAGAGACCCAGTACTTC
CDR3: CASSQEGGETQETQYF

size: -
D: TRBD1
J: TRBJ1-6
V: TRBV7-2
DNA: TGTGCCAGCAGCTCGGGGACAGGGGTCTTTAATTCACCCCTCCACTTT
CDR3: CASSSGTGVFNSPLHF

size: -
D: -
J: TRBJ2-6
V: TRBV29-1
DNA: TGCAGCGTTCTTGGGGGCTTCGGCAATGGGGCCAACGTCCTGACTTTC
CDR3: CSVLGGFGNGANVLTF

size: -
D: -
J: TRBJ1-5
V: TRBV18
DNA: TGTGCCAGCTCACTGCCTCCGGGTTTCAATCAGCCCCAGCATTTT
CDR3: CASSLPPGFNQPQHF

size: -
D: TRBD2
J: TRBJ2-1
V: TRBV7-8
DNA: TGTGCCAGCAGCTCCCAGGGACTACCTAATGAGCAGTTCTTC
CDR3: CASSSQGLPNEQFF

size: -
D: -
J: TRBJ2-2
V: TRBV7-2
DNA: TGTGCCAGCAGCCCTAGCCCCGGGGAGCTGTTTTTT
CDR3: CASSPSPGELFF

size: -
D: TRBD2
J: TRBJ2-2
V: TRBV10-1
DNA: TGCGCCAGCAGTGAGTCGGGACTACCTTCCGGGGAGCTGTTTTTT
CDR3: CASSESGLPSGELFF

size: -
D: -
J: TRBJ1-2
V: TRBV27
DNA: TGTGCCAGCAGTATAGGGGGTAACTATGGCTACACCTTC
CDR3: CASSIGGNYGYTF

size: -
D: -
J: TRBJ1-5
V: TRBV5-6
DNA: TGTGCCAGCAGCTTGGCCGGGGGGTATAGCAATCAGCCCCAGCATTTT
CDR3: CASSLAGGYSNQPQHF

size: -
D: TRBD2
J: TRBJ2-3
V: TRBV28
DNA: TGTGCCAGCAGTACTGGACTAGCGGGAAGGTCAGATACGCAGTATTTT
CDR3: CASSTGLAGRSDTQYF

size: -
D: -
J: TRBJ1-1
V: TRBV5-1
DNA: TGCGCCAGCAGCTTGGGGGCAGTAGAAGGCACTGAAGCTTTCTTT
CDR3: CASSLGAVEGTEAFF

size: -
D: -
J: TRBJ1-5
V: TRBV27
DNA: TGTGCCAGCAGTCTCTCAGGGTTTTGGCAGCCCCAGCATTTT
CDR3: CASSLSGFWQPQHF

size: -
D: TRBD1
J: TRBJ1-5
V: TRBV6-5
DNA: TGTGCCAGCAGTACCACAGGGGGCGGCAATCAGCCCCAGCATTTT
CDR3: CASSTTGGGNQPQHF

size: once
D: TRBD2
J: TRBJ2-1
V: TRBV9
DNA: TGTGCCAGCAGCCCTACGGGACTAGCGGGAAATGAGCAGTTCTTC
CDR3: CASSPTGLAGNEQFF

size: -
D: -
J: TRBJ2-1
V: TRBV12-3/TRBV12-4
DNA: TGTGCCAGCAATTTCGGGAGTAACGAGCAGTTCTTC
CDR3: CASNFGSNEQFF

size: -
D: -
J: TRBJ2-3
V: TRBV27
DNA: TGTGCCAGCAGAACTCAAGGGGTTGGCGGTACGCAGTATTTT
CDR3: CASRTQGVGGTQYF

size: -
D: TRBD1
J: TRBJ2-1
V: TRBV9
DNA: TGTGCCAGCAGCCCCACAGTAGGACAGGGCCCCCACAATGAGCAGTTCTTC
CDR3: CASSPTVGQGPHNEQFF

size: -
D: TRBD2
J: TRBJ2-2
V: TRBV28
DNA: TGTGCCAGCAGCCCCGGGTTCGGCGGGAGCGGCGGGGTTACCGGGGAGCTGTTTTTT
CDR3: CASSPGFGGSGGVTGELFF

size: -
D: TRBD2
J: TRBJ2-1
V: TRBV19
DNA: TGTGCCAGTAGACGAACTAGCGGTTACAATGAGCAGTTCTTC
CDR3: CASRRTSGYNEQFF

size: -
D: TRBD1
J: TRBJ1-3
V: TRBV28
DNA: TGTGCCAGCAGTGCCACAGGGGTAGGGGTAGGAAACACCATATATTTT
CDR3: CASSATGVGVGNTIYF

size: -
D: TRBD1
J: TRBJ1-6
V: TRBV28
DNA: TGTGCCAGCAGTTTCCCGGACAGGAGCTCCTATAATTCACCCCTCCACTTT
CDR3: CASSFPDRSSYNSPLHF

size: -
D: TRBD1
J: TRBJ2-7
V: TRBV28
DNA: TGTGCCAGCAGTTTATGGGGGGACAGGGTCAACGAGCAGTACTTC
CDR3: CASSLWGDRVNEQYF

size: once
D: TRBD1
J: TRBJ1-2
V: TRBV19
DNA: TGTGCCAGTAGTTCCGCCGGTGGACAGGGGAACTATGGCTACACCTTC
CDR3: CASSSAGGQGNYGYTF

size: -
D: -
J: TRBJ1-2
V: TRBV28
DNA: TGTGCCAGCAGTTTGCGACAGGACTATGGCTACACCTTC
CDR3: CASSLRQDYGYTF

size: -
D: -
J: TRBJ2-7
V: TRBV6-1
DNA: TGTGCCAGCAGTGAAATGATGGCGGGCAGTTCCTACGAGCAGTACTTC
CDR3: CASSEMMAGSSYEQYF

size: -
D: -
J: TRBJ2-5
V: TRBV29-1
DNA: TGCAGCGCCGACCGGGAACAAGAGACCCAGTACTTC
CDR3: CSADREQETQYF

size: -
D: TRBD1
J: TRBJ2-7
V: TRBV5-1
DNA: TGCGCCAGCAGCTCGGGACAGGGGCTAAGCTCCTACGAGCAGTACTTC
CDR3: CASSSGQGLSSYEQYF

size: -
D: -
J: TRBJ1-3
V: TRBV19
DNA: TGTGCCAGTACCCTCCCGGGGGGAGACTCTGGAAACACCATATATTTT
CDR3: CASTLPGGDSGNTIYF

size: -
D: -
J: TRBJ2-7
V: TRBV27
DNA: TGTGCCAGCGGGTACAGGGTCTCCTACGAGCAGTACTTC
CDR3: CASGYRVSYEQYF

size: -
D: -
J: TRBJ2-3
V: TRBV20-1
DNA: TGCAGTGCTCCGGATACGCAGTATTTT
CDR3: CSAPDTQYF

size: -
D: -
J: TRBJ2-5
V: TRBV19
DNA: TGTGCCAGTAGTACTCTATACAGGGAGATAAAGACCCAGTACTTC
CDR3: CASSTLYREIKTQYF

size: -
D: TRBD1
J: TRBJ1-5
V: TRBV18
DNA: TGTGCCAGCTCACCAGGCGGGACAGGAGGTAATCAGCCCCAGCATTTT
CDR3: CASSPGGTGGNQPQHF

size: -
D: TRBD2
J: TRBJ2-7
V: TRBV14
DNA: TGTGCCAGCAGCCAAGAAACTAGCGGAGTCTACGAGCAGTACTTC
CDR3: CASSQETSGVYEQYF

size: -
D: -
J: TRBJ1-3
V: TRBV5-5
DNA: TGTGCCAGCAGCTTGCGGCCCAGGGTGGACTCTGGAAACACCATATATTTT
CDR3: CASSLRPRVDSGNTIYF

size: -
D: TRBD1
J: TRBJ1-6
V: TRBV6-5
DNA: TGTGCCAGCAGAGGAGGGGGCCCCTATAATTCACCCCTCCACTTT
CDR3: CASRGGGPYNSPLHF

size: -
D: -
J: TRBJ2-5
V: TRBV5-1
DNA: TGCGCCAGCAGCTTGATGGGGGCTCAAGAGACCCAGTACTTC
CDR3: CASSLMGAQETQYF

size: -
D: -
J: TRBJ1-5
V: TRBV5-6
DNA: TGTGCCAGCAGCTCGGGGACAACCAATCAGCCCCAGCATTTT
CDR3: CASSSGTTNQPQHF

size: -
D: TRBD1
J: TRBJ1-2
V: TRBV5-1
DNA: TGCGCCAGCAGCGGGACAGGGGGAGGCGATGGCTACACCTTC
CDR3: CASSGTGGGDGYTF

size: -
D: -
J: TRBJ1-1
V: TRBV28
DNA: TGTGCCAGCAGGGGGACTGCGTCAGTAAGGACTGAAGCTTTCTTT
CDR3: CASRGTASVRTEAFF